This T cell receptor (beta chain) was sequenced during a study of blood T cell repertoires in COVID-19. Study summary: PBMCs, B-cell-depleted T cells, or T cells were the source of the cDNA or gDNA that made up the material.

Germline V CDR1 and CDR2: LGHDT, YNNKEL (reference sequence). The CDR3 sequence is 17 residues long. The V and J ends lost 2 bases and 2 bases respectively, with 18 bases between them. Per the authors' pipeline: How many nucleated cells were present was estimated from reference gene primer amplification. Assay used: immunoSEQ multiplex PCR; TCRdb lists only in-frame clones, some missing. For V, J and clone size, that table is used; D and trimming come from the DNA. The sample has approximately 300,000 clones, roughly 90% seen once; the top ten hold roughly 3.6%. The age range of participants was about 18 to 100 years, with residence in about 25 US areas. Exposed enrollees encountered a COVID-19 case at some point within 2 weeks before study entry.

The source is a woman in her twenties or thirties who had been exposed to COVID-19. The gene calls are TRBV3-1 (or the pseudogene TRBV3-2) and TRBJ1-1; no definite D call. Sequenced: PBMCs or T cells enriched from blood (not recorded which). CDR3 amino acids: CASSQLVAGITNTEAFF. The CDR3 DNA reads TGTGCCAGCAGCCAACTAGTCGCCGGGATAACAAACACTGAAGCTTTCTTT.